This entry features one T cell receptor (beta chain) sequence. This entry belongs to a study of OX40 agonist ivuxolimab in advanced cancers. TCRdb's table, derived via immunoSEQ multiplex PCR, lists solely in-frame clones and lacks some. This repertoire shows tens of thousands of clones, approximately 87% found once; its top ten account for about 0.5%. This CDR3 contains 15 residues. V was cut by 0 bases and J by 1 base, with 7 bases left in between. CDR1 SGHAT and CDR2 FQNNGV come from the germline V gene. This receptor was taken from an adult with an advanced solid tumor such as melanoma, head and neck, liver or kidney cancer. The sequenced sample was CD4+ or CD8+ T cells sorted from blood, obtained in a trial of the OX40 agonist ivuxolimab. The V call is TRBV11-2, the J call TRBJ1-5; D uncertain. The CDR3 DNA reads TGTGCCAGCAGCTTAGATCGCATAAGCAATCAGCCCCAGCATTTT. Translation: CASSLDRISNQPQHF.